The source of this TCR beta chain is a study of blood T cell repertoires in COVID-19. The wider study: Spain, Italy and the United States supplied samples that represented acute and convalescent COVID-19. PBMCs, B-cell-depleted T cells, or T cells provided the cDNA or gDNA that made up the material.

Study processing details: Counts of nucleated cells, estimated from reference gene primer amplification, were obtained. The repertoire was sequenced with immunoSEQ multiplex PCR; TCRdb's copy has only in-frame clones and lacks some. V and J calls and clone size are those listed in that table; D and trimming were worked out from the DNA. Found here are roughly 110,000 clones, about 89% of them singletons; the top ten hold roughly 4.9%. The V end lost 8 bases, the J end lost 0 bases, and 8 bases lay between the germline ends. The CDR3 is made up of 12 amino acids. Germline values: CDR1 LGHDT, CDR2 YNNKEL (reference sequence).

Material for sequencing was peripheral blood. The rearrangement joins TRBV3-1 (or the pseudogene TRBV3-2) to TRBJ2-7; D ambiguous. This TCR derives from a man aged 40-49 years with active or convalescent COVID-19. CDR3: CASSSYSYEQYF. CDR3 bases: TGTGCCAGCTCCTCTTACTCCTACGAGCAGTACTTC.